Listed below are T cell receptor beta chains from one sample, sequenced in a study of cytomegalovirus exposure and HLA in healthy donors. Assay: immunoSEQ multiplex PCR; the TCRdb copy retains only in-frame clones and omits some. The table records approximately 150,000 clones, around four fifths of them present only once. The sample taken for sequencing was PBMCs. The receptors were gathered from a young man in good health and CMV-seropositive. Each CDR3 is given with its conserved first and last residue. D genes are given only for firm matches. For some rows the clone size is stated as once, few or many, or as a class when expanded; others skip it.

TRBD1 | TRBJ1-6 | TRBV5-1 | 16 | - | TGCGCCAGCAGCCGAACCGGGACAGGGTCCCATTCACCCCTCCACTTT | CASSRTGTGSHSPLHF
- | TRBJ2-2 | TRBV6-6 | 16 | - | TGTGCCAGCAGTTACCCCAGAGGCTCGAACACCGGGGAGCTGTTTTTT | CASSYPRGSNTGELFF
TRBD2 | TRBJ2-7 | TRBV10-3 | 15 | - | TGTGCCATCAGGGGGTTCGGAGCGGGAGAAACCGAGCAGTACTTC | CAIRGFGAGETEQYF
TRBD1 | TRBJ2-7 | TRBV7-9 | 16 | - | TGTGCCAGCAGCTCAACGACAGGGGAAGAGGCCTACGAGCAGTACTTC | CASSSTTGEEAYEQYF
TRBD1 | TRBJ1-5 | TRBV5-1 | 16 | once | TGCGCCAGCAGCATAGGGACAGTTTATAGCAATCAGCCCCAGCATTTT | CASSIGTVYSNQPQHF
- | TRBJ2-7 | TRBV5-1 | 13 | - | TGCGCCAGCAGCTTGACAGGGTCCTACGAGCAGTACTTC | CASSLTGSYEQYF
- | TRBJ2-6 | TRBV5-6 | 16 | - | TGTGCCAGCAGCCCTGGACACGTCTCTGGGGCCAACGTCCTGACTTTC | CASSPGHVSGANVLTF
- | TRBJ2-1 | TRBV7-2 | 11 | once | TGTGCCATCCTACGATATAATGAGCAGTTCTTC | CAILRYNEQFF
TRBD1 | TRBJ2-1 | TRBV7-9 | 13 | - | TGTGCCAGCGATCGACAGGGAACTAATGAGCAGTTCTTC | CASDRQGTNEQFF
- | TRBJ1-5 | TRBV30 | 13 | - | TGTGCCTGGAGTACTAATAGCAATCAGCCCCAGCATTTT | CAWSTNSNQPQHF
- | TRBJ2-3 | TRBV10-1 | 13 | few | TGCGCCAGCAGTGGGACACTCGCAGATACGCAGTATTTT | CASSGTLADTQYF
TRBD1 | TRBJ1-2 | TRBV6-5 | 13 | - | TGTGCCAGCAGGCTAGGGACAGGGGTTGGCTACACCTTC | CASRLGTGVGYTF
TRBD1 | TRBJ1-2 | TRBV6-6 | 14 | - | TGTGCCAGCAGTTACTCCGAGGGGGCCTATGGCTACACCTTC | CASSYSEGAYGYTF
TRBD1 | TRBJ2-2 | TRBV6-5 | 15 | - | TGTGCCAGCAGCAATGACAGGGGGCGAGGCGGGGAGCTGTTTTTT | CASSNDRGRGGELFF
- | TRBJ1-2 | TRBV27 | 14 | - | TGTGCCAGCGCCCCCGAGGAAGGGGACTATGGCTACACCTTC | CASAPEEGDYGYTF
TRBD2 | TRBJ2-2 | TRBV10-3 | 16 | - | TGTGCCATCAGGAGAGCGGGAGGGCAAGACACCGGGGAGCTGTTTTTT | CAIRRAGGQDTGELFF
TRBD1 | TRBJ1-5 | TRBV28 | 15 | - | TGTGCCAGCAGTTTACGACAGGGAAGTCGACAGCCCCAGCATTTT | CASSLRQGSRQPQHF
TRBD1 | TRBJ1-2 | TRBV19 | 17 | once | TGTGCCAGTAGTATTTTCCCTACCGGGACAGGATTCTATGGCTACACCTTC | CASSIFPTGTGFYGYTF
- | TRBJ1-2 | TRBV29-1 | 14 | once | TGCAGCGTCGGAGGAGGGGTGACTAACTATGGCTACACCTTC | CSVGGGVTNYGYTF
TRBD2 | TRBJ2-7 | TRBV29-1 | 13 | - | TGCAGCGTTGTAGGCGGGAGCGAGTACGAGCAGTACTTC | CSVVGGSEYEQYF
TRBD2 | TRBJ2-1 | TRBV19 | 15 | - | TGTGCCAGTAGCAGACTAGCGGGAGGTTACAATGAGCAGTTCTTC | CASSRLAGGYNEQFF